This TCR beta chain was sequenced for a study of cytotoxic CD8 clonotypes in ibrutinib-treated CLL. Study overall: Across the patients, 10 to 12 were relapsed/refractory, 15 treatment-naive and 17 to 18 IGHV unmutated.

TCRdb's table, derived via immunoSEQ multiplex PCR, lists solely in-frame clones and lacks some. This table holds approximately 60,000 clones, roughly three fifths found once. Note on this clone: Its antigen is undetermined.

The V end lost 5 bases, the J end lost 3 bases, and 8 bases lay between the germline ends. Germline V gene sequence: CDR1 SNHLY, CDR2 FYNNEI. The CDR3 is 12 amino acids. Whole-study findings and limits: Sustained-remission and progressing patients had different sampling times.

This material consisted of PBMCs, taken after 24 months of ibrutinib treatment. The rearrangement joins TRBV2 to TRBJ2-7; unclear D gene. The receptor comes from a human donor with chronic lymphocytic leukemia. The CDR3 DNA reads TGTGCCAGCAGTCTCTCCGGCTACGAGCAGTACTTC. This gives the protein CASSLSGYEQYF.